This TCR beta chain is drawn from a study of response to subunit inactivated influenza vaccine. The study, taken as a whole, reports: Authors suggested few new T cells are recruited by each seasonal influenza vaccination.

TCRdb re-analysed the RT-PCR reads in MiXCR, keeping a single row per CDR3 protein. The sample contains over 750,000 distinct CDR3 sequences, about 20% of which appear only once. The CDR3 runs 16 residues. Looked up from germline, CDR1 is MDHEN and CDR2 is SYDVKM. The junction had 5 bases not matched to a gene; V was cut back by 2 bases and J by 2 bases. This clonotype has only a few counts. Its antigen is unknown. The source was PBMCs from blood, collected about 5 days after vaccination. The rearrangement joins TRBV28 to TRBJ2-3; 9 nucleotides line up with TRBD2. This receptor was identified in a man in his forties or fifties who received an inactivated influenza vaccine. The CDR3 loop reads CASSLARGGNTDTQYF. CDR3 nucleotides: TGTGCCAGCAGTTTAGCGCGGGGGGGTAACACAGATACGCAGTATTTT.